These T cell receptor beta chains were read from a single sample in a study of T cells after yellow fever vaccination. TCRdb ran MiXCR on the 5' RACE reads and lists one entry per CDR3 protein. The sample consists of hundreds of thousands of distinct CDR3 sequences, approximately 13% of them appearing once. The starting material was PBMCs, obtained on the day of the yellow fever booster vaccination. Every receptor here comes from a man aged 30 to 39 who received the YFV17D yellow fever vaccine. The CDR3 runs from the conserved cysteine through the conserved F or W. A D gene is named only where the DNA matches it firmly. Where a row states a size, it is once, few, many or the class of an expanded clone; other rows omit it.

TRBJ2-1 TRBV20-1 few . CSARVVGAEQFF TGCAGTGCTAGAGTGGTGGGTGCTGAGCAGTTCTTC
TRBJ2-5 TRBV7-9 . TRBD2 CASRQLPRGGRF TGTGCCAGCAGGCAGCTGCCCCGCGGGGGACGCTTC
TRBJ2-1 TRBV27 . TRBD2 CASSRAGAYNEQFF TGTGCCAGCAGTAGAGCGGGAGCGTACAATGAGCAGTTCTTC
TRBJ1-1 TRBV7-2 many TRBD1 CASSLQGAGTEAFF TGTGCCAGTAGCCTACAGGGGGCGGGCACTGAAGCTTTCTTT
TRBJ2-5 TRBV20-1 . . CSAGQETQYF TGCAGCGCGGGGCAAGAGACCCAGTACTTC
TRBJ2-7 TRBV18 many . CASSPQSYEQYF TGTGCCAGCTCACCTCAGAGCTACGAGCAGTACTTC
TRBJ2-7 TRBV6-2/TRBV6-3 few . CASSYPQLEQYF TGTGCCAGCAGTTACCCGCAACTCGAGCAGTACTTC
TRBJ2-7 TRBV20-1 . TRBD2 CSATYSGSGDEQYF TGCAGTGCCACCTATAGCGGGAGTGGGGACGAGCAGTACTTC
TRBJ1-2 TRBV29-1 . . CSVGTGGGYGYTF TGCAGCGTGGGCACCGGGGGCGGCTATGGCTACACCTTC
TRBJ2-2 TRBV20-1 many . CSARSRAGTGELFF TGCAGTGCTAGGTCGCGGGCGGGAACCGGGGAGCTGTTTTTT
TRBJ1-1 TRBV19 . TRBD1 CASRKGQGIDEAFF TGTGCCAGTAGAAAAGGACAGGGGATAGACGAAGCTTTCTTT
TRBJ2-7 TRBV5-1 few . CASSSSGLGADLSEQYF TGCGCCAGCAGCTCAAGCGGGTTAGGGGCGGATCTATCCGAGCAGTACTTC
TRBJ1-1 TRBV4-3 few . CASSQELGAENTEAFF TGCGCCAGCAGCCAAGAACTCGGGGCAGAGAACACTGAAGCTTTCTTT
TRBJ2-7 TRBV6-5 few . CASSYSTSFEQYF TGTGCCAGCAGTTACTCGACTAGTTTCGAGCAGTACTTC
TRBJ2-1 TRBV9 many . CASSVGGDSREQFF TGTGCCAGCAGCGTAGGGGGCGATTCGAGAGAGCAGTTCTTC